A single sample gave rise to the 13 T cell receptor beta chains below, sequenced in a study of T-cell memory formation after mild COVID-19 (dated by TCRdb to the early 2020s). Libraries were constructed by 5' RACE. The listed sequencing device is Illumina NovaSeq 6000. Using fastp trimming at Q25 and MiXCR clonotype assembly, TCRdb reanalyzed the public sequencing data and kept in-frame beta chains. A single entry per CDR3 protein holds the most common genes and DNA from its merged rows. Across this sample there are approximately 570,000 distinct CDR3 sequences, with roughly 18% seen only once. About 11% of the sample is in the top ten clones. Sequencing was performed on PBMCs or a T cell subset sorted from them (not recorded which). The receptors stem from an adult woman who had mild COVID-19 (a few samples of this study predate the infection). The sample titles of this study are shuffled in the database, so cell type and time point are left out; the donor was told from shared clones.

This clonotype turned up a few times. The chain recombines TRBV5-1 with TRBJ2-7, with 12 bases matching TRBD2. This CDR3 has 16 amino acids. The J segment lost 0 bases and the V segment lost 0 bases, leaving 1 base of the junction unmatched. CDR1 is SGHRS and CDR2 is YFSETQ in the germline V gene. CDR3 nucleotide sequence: TGCGCCAGCAGCTTGGGGACTAGCGGGGTCTCCTACGAGCAGTACTTC. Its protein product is CASSLGTSGVSYEQYF.

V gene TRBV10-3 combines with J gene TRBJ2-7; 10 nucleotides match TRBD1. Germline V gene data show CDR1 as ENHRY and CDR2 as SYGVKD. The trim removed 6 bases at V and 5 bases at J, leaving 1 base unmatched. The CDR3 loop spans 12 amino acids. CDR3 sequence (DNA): TGTGCCATCAGGACAGGGGGCGACGAGCAGTACTTC. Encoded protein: CAIRTGGDEQYF.

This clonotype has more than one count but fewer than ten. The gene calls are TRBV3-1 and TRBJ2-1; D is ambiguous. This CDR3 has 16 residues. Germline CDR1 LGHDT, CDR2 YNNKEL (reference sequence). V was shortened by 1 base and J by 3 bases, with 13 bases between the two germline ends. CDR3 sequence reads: CASSQAFSGGYNEQFF. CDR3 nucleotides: TGTGCCAGCAGCCAAGCGTTTTCAGGTGGCTACAATGAGCAGTTCTTC.

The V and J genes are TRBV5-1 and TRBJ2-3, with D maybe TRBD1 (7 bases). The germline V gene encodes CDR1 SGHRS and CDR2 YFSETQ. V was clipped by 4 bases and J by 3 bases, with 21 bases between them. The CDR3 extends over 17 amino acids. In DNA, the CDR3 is TGCGCCAGCAGCGTGGCCCGGGACTCCAGGGGGACAGATACGCAGTATTTT. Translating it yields CASSVARDSRGTDTQYF.

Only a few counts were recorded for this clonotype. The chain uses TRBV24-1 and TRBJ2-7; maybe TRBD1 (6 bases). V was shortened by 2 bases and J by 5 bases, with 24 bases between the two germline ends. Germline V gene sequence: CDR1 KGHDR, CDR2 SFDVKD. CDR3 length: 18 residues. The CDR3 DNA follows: TGTGCCACCAGTGATTCCCAAACAGGGTCGTCAACGAGGCACGAGCAGTACTTC. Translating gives CATSDSQTGSSTRHEQYF.

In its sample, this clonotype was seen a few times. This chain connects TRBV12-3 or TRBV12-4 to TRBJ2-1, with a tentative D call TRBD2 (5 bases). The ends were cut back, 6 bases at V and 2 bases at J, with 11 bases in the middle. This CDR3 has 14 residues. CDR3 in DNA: TGTGCCAGCAGACCAGGAGGTACCTACAATGAGCAGTTCTTC. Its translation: CASRPGGTYNEQFF.

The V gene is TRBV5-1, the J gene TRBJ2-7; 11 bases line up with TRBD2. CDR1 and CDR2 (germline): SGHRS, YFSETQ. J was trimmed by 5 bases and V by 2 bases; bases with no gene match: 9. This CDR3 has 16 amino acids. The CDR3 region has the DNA TGCGCCAGCAGCTTATCCATAGCGGGAGGGTCCCACGAGCAGTACTTC. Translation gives CASSLSIAGGSHEQYF.

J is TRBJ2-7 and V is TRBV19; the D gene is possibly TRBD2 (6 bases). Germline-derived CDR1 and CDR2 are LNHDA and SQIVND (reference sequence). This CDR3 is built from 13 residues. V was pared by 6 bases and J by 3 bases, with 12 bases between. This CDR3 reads CASRGTDYYEQYF. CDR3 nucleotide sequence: TGTGCCAGTAGAGGGACGGACTACTACGAGCAGTACTTC.

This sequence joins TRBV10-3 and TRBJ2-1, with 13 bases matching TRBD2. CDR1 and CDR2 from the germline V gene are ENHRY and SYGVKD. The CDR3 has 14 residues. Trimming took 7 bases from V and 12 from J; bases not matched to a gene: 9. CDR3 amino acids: CAITGLAGEGRQFF. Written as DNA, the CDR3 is TGTGCCATCACTGGACTAGCGGGAGAGGGTCGGCAGTTCTTC.

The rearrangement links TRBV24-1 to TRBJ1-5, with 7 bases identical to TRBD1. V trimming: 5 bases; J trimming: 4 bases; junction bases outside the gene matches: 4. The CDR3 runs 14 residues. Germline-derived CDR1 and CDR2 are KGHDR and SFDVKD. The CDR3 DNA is TGTGCCACCAGTGGTGGACAGGTAAATCAGCCCCAGCATTTT. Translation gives CATSGGQVNQPQHF.

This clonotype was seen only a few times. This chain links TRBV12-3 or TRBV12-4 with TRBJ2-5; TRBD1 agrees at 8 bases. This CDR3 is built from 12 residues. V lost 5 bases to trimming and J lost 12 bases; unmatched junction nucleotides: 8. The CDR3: CASSPPSGQEYF. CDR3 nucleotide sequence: TGTGCCAGCAGTCCGCCGTCGGGACAGGAGTACTTC.

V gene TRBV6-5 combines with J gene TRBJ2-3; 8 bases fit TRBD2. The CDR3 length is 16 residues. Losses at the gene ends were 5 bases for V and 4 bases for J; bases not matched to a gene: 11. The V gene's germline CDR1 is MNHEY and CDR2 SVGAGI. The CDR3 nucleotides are TGTGCCAGCAGTCCGCGGGGGGCGGGAGCCCCAGATACGCAGTATTTT. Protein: CASSPRGAGAPDTQYF.

The DNA of the CDR3 is TGTGCCAGCAGGGGCGCCACGGGACAGGGGGCGGGAGAGACCCAGTACTTC. It encodes CASRGATGQGAGETQYF. The chain has TRBV6-1 and TRBJ2-5; 12 bases are shared with TRBD1. Germline CDR1 reads MNHNS; CDR2 reads SASEGT. This CDR3 is built from 17 residues. Losses at the gene ends were 6 bases for V and 4 bases for J; bases not matched to a gene: 12.